Listed below are T cell receptor beta chains from one sample, sequenced in a study of sequential checkpoint blockade in melanoma. Some clones are missing from TCRdb's copy, which holds only in-frame ones; the method was immunoSEQ multiplex PCR. The repertoire includes 35,000 to 40,000 clones, nearly 90% of them detected once, and around 12% sits in the top ten. The starting material was CD8+ T cells sorted from blood (inferred from file names), obtained from a patient given nivolumab and ipilimumab in sequence. These receptors were collected from a human donor with melanoma. Each CDR3 is given with its conserved first and last residue. Each record gives: V gene, J gene, D gene, clone size, CDR3 protein, CDR3 DNA. A D gene is named only where the DNA matches it firmly. Only some rows state a clone size, as once, few, many or a class for expanded clones.

TRBV13	TRBJ1-2	TRBD1	NA	CASSSQPGQGSGYTF	TGTGCCAGCAGCTCGCAACCGGGACAGGGCTCTGGCTACACCTTC
TRBV6-5	TRBJ2-2	TRBD2	NA	CASSSRLAAGELFF	TGTGCCAGCAGTTCCAGACTAGCCGCCGGGGAGCTGTTTTTT
TRBV27	TRBJ2-7	TRBD1	NA	CASSLQGLYEQYF	TGTGCCAGCAGCCTACAGGGGCTCTACGAGCAGTACTTC
TRBV5-1	TRBJ2-4	TRBD1	NA	CASKGTGEWNIQYF	TGCGCCAGCAAAGGGACAGGGGAGTGGAACATTCAGTACTTC
TRBV7-6	TRBJ2-1	TRBD2	NA	CASSSLAGGGNEQFF	TGTGCCAGCAGCTCTCTAGCGGGAGGCGGAAATGAGCAGTTCTTC
TRBV7-3	TRBJ2-1	NA	NA	CASSLKGQNNEQFF	TGTGCCAGCAGCTTAAAGGGACAAAACAATGAGCAGTTCTTC
TRBV5-1	TRBJ2-3	TRBD2	NA	CASSLVRGGPQYF	TGCGCCAGCAGCTTGGTCCGGGGGGGGCCGCAGTATTTT
TRBV7-9	TRBJ2-1	TRBD2	NA	CASTPWGLATNEQFF	TGTGCCAGCACCCCTTGGGGACTAGCAACCAATGAGCAGTTCTTC
TRBV7-6	TRBJ1-2	NA	NA	CASSLYEGGTPGYTF	TGTGCCAGCAGCTTATACGAGGGGGGGACACCGGGCTACACCTTC
TRBV11-3	TRBJ1-1	NA	NA	CASSDWTGTNEAFF	TGTGCCAGCAGCGATTGGACGGGGACAAATGAAGCTTTCTTT
TRBV19	TRBJ1-1	NA	NA	CASNWGGNTEAFF	TGTGCCAGTAACTGGGGCGGAAACACTGAAGCTTTCTTT
TRBV7-3	TRBJ2-1	NA	NA	CASSTHGPGEGQFF	TGTGCCAGCAGCACCCACGGACCGGGGGAAGGGCAGTTCTTC
TRBV19	TRBJ1-1	TRBD1	few	CASIPGQAGSTEAFF	TGTGCCAGTATTCCCGGACAGGCTGGATCCACTGAAGCTTTCTTT
TRBV5-4	TRBJ2-1	NA	NA	CASSLGDDEQFF	TGTGCCAGCAGCTTGGGAGATGATGAGCAGTTCTTC
TRBV7-9	TRBJ2-7	NA	NA	CASSFVQGLYPGYEQYF	TGTGCCAGCAGCTTTGTCCAGGGGCTCTACCCTGGCTATGAGCAGTACTTC
TRBV27	TRBJ2-1	NA	NA	CASSLLGDSPFF	TGTGCCAGCAGTTTATTGGGGGACTCCCCCTTCTTC
TRBV15	TRBJ1-1	TRBD1	NA	CATSSRQGKNTEAFF	TGTGCCACCAGCAGTCGACAGGGAAAGAACACTGAAGCTTTCTTT
TRBV15	TRBJ2-1	NA	NA	CATREGRVNEQFF	TGTGCCACCCGAGAGGGCCGCGTGAATGAGCAGTTCTTC
TRBV7-9	TRBJ2-5	NA	NA	CASSLVPGMQETQYF	TGTGCCAGCAGCTTAGTCCCGGGAATGCAAGAGACCCAGTACTTC
TRBV7-6	TRBJ2-7	NA	NA	CASSPQEPRNRADPYEQYF	TGTGCCAGCAGCCCGCAAGAGCCTCGAAACAGGGCTGACCCCTACGAGCAGTACTTC
TRBV19	TRBJ2-1	TRBD2	NA	CASSMMLAGVGNEQFF	TGTGCCAGTAGTATGATGCTAGCGGGAGTAGGCAATGAGCAGTTCTTC
TRBV25-1	TRBJ1-1	NA	NA	CASSELGGPGDTEAFF	TGTGCCAGCAGTGAATTGGGGGGGCCAGGGGACACTGAAGCTTTCTTT
TRBV7-9	TRBJ2-1	TRBD1	NA	CASSTGTVYNEQFF	TGTGCCAGCAGCACTGGGACAGTGTACAATGAGCAGTTCTTC
TRBV27	TRBJ1-5	TRBD1	NA	CASSPRGEPQHF	TGTGCCAGCAGTCCCAGGGGGGAGCCCCAGCATTTT
TRBV5-4	TRBJ2-7	TRBD2	NA	CASSSISGRAAYEQYF	TGTGCCAGCAGCTCCATCAGCGGGAGGGCCGCCTACGAGCAGTACTTC
TRBV7-8	TRBJ2-7	TRBD2	once	CASSLLLAGGPLEQYF	TGTGCCAGCAGCTTACTCCTAGCGGGAGGGCCCCTCGAGCAGTACTTC
TRBV9	TRBJ1-1	NA	NA	CASSGEGDGSNTEAFF	TGTGCCAGCAGCGGGGAGGGGGATGGATCGAACACTGAAGCTTTCTTT
TRBV7-6	TRBJ2-7	NA	NA	CASSSMEVTYEQYF	TGTGCCAGCAGCTCGATGGAGGTTACCTACGAGCAGTACTTC
TRBV6-6	TRBJ1-1	TRBD1	NA	CASRPPGQGNTEAFF	TGTGCCAGCAGACCCCCGGGACAGGGTAACACTGAAGCTTTCTTT
TRBV5-1	TRBJ2-7	TRBD2	NA	CASSGGTSGAYEQYF	TGCGCCAGCAGCGGCGGGACTAGCGGAGCCTACGAGCAGTACTTC
TRBV7-2	TRBJ2-5	NA	NA	CASSGRAPPQTQYF	TGTGCCAGCAGCGGCAGGGCCCCGCCGCAGACCCAGTACTTC
TRBV30	TRBJ1-1	NA	NA	CAWTGPDGENTEAFF	TGTGCCTGGACAGGGCCGGATGGGGAGAACACTGAAGCTTTCTTT
TRBV7-3	TRBJ2-7	TRBD2	many	CASSSGLAKEQYF	TGTGCCAGCAGCTCTGGACTAGCCAAGGAGCAGTACTTC
TRBV9	TRBJ2-1	NA	NA	CASSSPGSLHNEQFF	TGTGCCAGCAGCTCCCCCGGGAGTCTCCACAATGAGCAGTTCTTC
TRBV7-2	TRBJ2-1	TRBD2	NA	CASSRGVNEQFF	TGTGCCAGCAGCCGGGGGGTAAATGAGCAGTTCTTC
TRBV5-6	TRBJ2-1	TRBD1	NA	CASSLARVGGWYNEQFF	TGTGCCAGCAGCTTGGCCAGGGTAGGGGGCTGGTACAATGAGCAGTTCTTC
TRBV5-6	TRBJ1-2	NA	NA	CASSFNSGGYGYTF	TGTGCCAGCAGCTTTAATTCGGGGGGCTATGGCTACACCTTC
TRBV15	TRBJ2-7	TRBD2	NA	CATSRGSGSPDEQYF	TGTGCCACCAGCAGAGGTAGCGGGAGTCCTGACGAGCAGTACTTC
TRBV19	TRBJ1-5	NA	NA	CASSIADTSNQPQHF	TGTGCCAGTAGTATAGCTGACACGAGCAATCAGCCCCAGCATTTT
TRBV28	TRBJ2-7	TRBD2	NA	CASGTRGDYYEQYF	TGTGCCAGCGGTACACGGGGGGATTACTACGAGCAGTACTTC
TRBV27	TRBJ2-7	NA	NA	CASSPGSGYEQYF	TGTGCCAGCAGTCCAGGCTCCGGTTACGAGCAGTACTTC
TRBV25-1	TRBJ1-6	NA	NA	CASSETGFFHF	TGTGCCAGCAGTGAAACAGGGTTCTTCCACTTT
TRBV9	TRBJ2-3	TRBD2	NA	CASSNPPWREAGDTQYF	TGTGCCAGCAGCAACCCTCCATGGCGGGAGGCAGGAGATACGCAGTATTTT
TRBV10-3	TRBJ2-1	TRBD2	NA	CAITSGTGEQFF	TGTGCCATTACTAGCGGGACAGGTGAGCAGTTCTTC
TRBV10-2	TRBJ2-1	TRBD2	NA	CASSESGTSGTNEQFF	TGCGCCAGCAGTGAGTCCGGGACTAGCGGGACCAATGAGCAGTTCTTC
TRBV6-4	TRBJ2-2	TRBD2	NA	CASVPGLAGESYGGELFF	TGTGCCAGCGTCCCGGGACTAGCGGGAGAATCCTATGGCGGGGAGCTGTTTTTT
TRBV7-9	TRBJ1-2	TRBD1	few	CASSWRGLGYGYTF	TGTGCCAGCAGCTGGAGGGGGCTGGGCTATGGCTACACCTTC
TRBV19	TRBJ2-2	NA	once	CASSIDTDPNTGELFF	TGTGCCAGTAGTATCGACACAGACCCGAACACCGGGGAGCTGTTTTTT
TRBV7-3	TRBJ2-1	NA	NA	CASSRTGNEQFF	TGTGCCAGCAGCCGCACGGGCAATGAGCAGTTCTTC
TRBV9	TRBJ1-1	NA	NA	CASSVASGGGSEAFF	TGTGCCAGCAGCGTAGCTAGTGGGGGAGGCTCTGAAGCTTTCTTT
TRBV7-9	TRBJ2-7	TRBD2	NA	CASSPRTSDEQYF	TGTGCCAGCAGCCCGCGGACTAGCGACGAGCAGTACTTC
TRBV7-9	TRBJ2-7	TRBD1	NA	CASSWTGNEQYF	TGTGCCAGCAGTTGGACAGGGAACGAGCAGTACTTC
TRBV7-9	TRBJ1-6	NA	NA	CASSPRQSLYNSPLHF	TGTGCCAGCAGCCCGAGACAGTCTCTCTATAATTCACCCCTCCACTTT